A selection of T cell receptor beta chains follows, all from one sample in a study of blood T cell repertoires in COVID-19. The repertoire was sequenced with immunoSEQ multiplex PCR; TCRdb's copy has only in-frame clones and lacks some. The sample contains about 280,000 clones, approximately 86% of which appear only once. Sequences were obtained from peripheral blood. Every receptor here comes from a man in his late teens or twenties with active or convalescent COVID-19. Both conserved end residues are part of each CDR3.

V	J	CDR3
TRBV11-2	TRBJ2-5	CASSLVPGTGGRETQYF
TRBV4-1	TRBJ2-7	CASSQDLAGGFEQYF
TRBV9	TRBJ1-1	CASSVESLPRGAEAFF
TRBV19	TRBJ1-1	CATTRAWDTEAFF
TRBV3-1/TRBV3-2	TRBJ2-2	CASSPPPGLGTGELFF
TRBV12-3/TRBV12-4	TRBJ1-2	CASSITGVGYTF
TRBV5-1	TRBJ1-1	CASSLGWGDTTEAFF
TRBV20-1	TRBJ2-7	CSASYRPRDTSSYEQYF
TRBV4-1	TRBJ2-5	CASSQPPLQLRVGGETQYF
TRBV6-1	TRBJ2-4	CASSDRGRAKNIQYF
TRBV5-6	TRBJ1-1	CASSLVRGTEAFF
TRBV5-1	TRBJ1-3	CASSLGGGISSGNTIYF
TRBV3-1/TRBV3-2	TRBJ2-4	CASSRLAGENIQYF
TRBV7-2	TRBJ2-7	CASSLVKAGDYEQYF
TRBV27	TRBJ1-6	CASSLYGGSGSPLHF
TRBV27	TRBJ1-5	CASSFATDQPQHF
TRBV19	TRBJ2-7	CASSAGLAGGLYEQYF
TRBV5-4	TRBJ2-3	CASSQNSGLGTDTQYF
TRBV5-1	TRBJ1-1	CASSFDIGGTEAFF
TRBV7-9	TRBJ1-1	CASSLWDRVGEAFF
TRBV10-1	TRBJ2-1	CASSESSSGGSYNEQFF
TRBV29-1	TRBJ1-2	CSVGGGQGNGYTF
TRBV2	TRBJ2-3	CASSRSRDTQYF